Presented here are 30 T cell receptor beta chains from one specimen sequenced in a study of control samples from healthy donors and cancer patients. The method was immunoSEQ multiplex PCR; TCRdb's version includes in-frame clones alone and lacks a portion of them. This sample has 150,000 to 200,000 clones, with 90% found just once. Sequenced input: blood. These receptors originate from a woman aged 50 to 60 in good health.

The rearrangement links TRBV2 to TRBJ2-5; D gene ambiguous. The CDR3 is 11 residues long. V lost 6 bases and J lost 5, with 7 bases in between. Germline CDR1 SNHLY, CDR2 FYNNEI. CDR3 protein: CASSAGETQYF. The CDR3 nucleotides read TGTGCCAGCAGCGCCGGGGAGACCCAGTACTTC.

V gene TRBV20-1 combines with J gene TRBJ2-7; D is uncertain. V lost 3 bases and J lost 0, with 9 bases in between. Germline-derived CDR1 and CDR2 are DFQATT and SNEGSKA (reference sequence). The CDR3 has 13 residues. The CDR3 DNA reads TGCAGTGCTAGTCGCGGAAGCTCCTACGAGCAGTACTTC. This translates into CSASRGSSYEQYF.

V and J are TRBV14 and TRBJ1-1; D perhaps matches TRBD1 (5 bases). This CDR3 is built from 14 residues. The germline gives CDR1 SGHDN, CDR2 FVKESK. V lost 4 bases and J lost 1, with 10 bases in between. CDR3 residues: CASSRRGGNTEAFF. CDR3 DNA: TGTGCCAGCAGCCGGAGGGGCGGGAACACTGAAGCTTTCTTT. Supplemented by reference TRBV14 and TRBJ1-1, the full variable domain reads EAGVTQFPSHSVIEKGQTVTLRCDPISGHDNLYWYRRVMGKEIKFLLHFVKESKQDESGMPNNRFLAERTGGTYSTLKVQPAELEDSGVYFCASSRRGGNTEAFFGQGTRLTVV.

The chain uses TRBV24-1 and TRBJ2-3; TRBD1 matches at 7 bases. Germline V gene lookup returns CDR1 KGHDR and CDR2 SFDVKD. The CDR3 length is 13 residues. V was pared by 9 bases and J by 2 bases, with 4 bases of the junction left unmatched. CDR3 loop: CATRDSHTDTQYF. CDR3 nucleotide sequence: TGTGCCACCCGGGACAGCCACACAGATACGCAGTATTTT.

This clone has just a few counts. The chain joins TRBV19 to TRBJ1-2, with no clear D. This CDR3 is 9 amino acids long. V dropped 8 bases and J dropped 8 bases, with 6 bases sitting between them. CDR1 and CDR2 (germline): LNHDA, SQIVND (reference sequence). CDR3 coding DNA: TGTGCCAGTGGCGAGGGCTACACCTTC. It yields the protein CASGEGYTF.

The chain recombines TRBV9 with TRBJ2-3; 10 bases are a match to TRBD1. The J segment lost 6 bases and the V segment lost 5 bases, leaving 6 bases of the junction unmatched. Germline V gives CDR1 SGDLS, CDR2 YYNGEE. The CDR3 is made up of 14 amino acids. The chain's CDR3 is CASSGTGVRDTQYF. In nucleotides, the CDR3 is TGTGCCAGCAGTGGGACAGGGGTAAGGGATACGCAGTATTTT.

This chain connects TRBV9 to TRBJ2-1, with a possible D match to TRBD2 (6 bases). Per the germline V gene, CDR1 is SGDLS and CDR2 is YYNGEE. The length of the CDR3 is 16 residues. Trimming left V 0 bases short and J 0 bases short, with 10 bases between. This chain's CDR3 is CASSVGGGSSYNEQFF. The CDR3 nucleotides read TGTGCCAGCAGCGTAGGTGGGGGGAGCTCCTACAATGAGCAGTTCTTC.

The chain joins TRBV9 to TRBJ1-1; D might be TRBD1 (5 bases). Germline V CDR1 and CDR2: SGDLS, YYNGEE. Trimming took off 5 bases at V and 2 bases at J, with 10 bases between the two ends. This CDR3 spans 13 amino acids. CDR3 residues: CASSDRFNTEAFF. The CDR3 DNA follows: TGTGCCAGCAGTGACAGATTTAACACTGAAGCTTTCTTT.

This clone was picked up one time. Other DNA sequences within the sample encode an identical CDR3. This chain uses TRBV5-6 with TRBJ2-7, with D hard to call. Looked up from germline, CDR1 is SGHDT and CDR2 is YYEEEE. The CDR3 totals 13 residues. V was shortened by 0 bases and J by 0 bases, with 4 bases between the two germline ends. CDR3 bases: TGTGCCAGCAGCTTGGGGAGCTCCTACGAGCAGTACTTC. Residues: CASSLGSSYEQYF.

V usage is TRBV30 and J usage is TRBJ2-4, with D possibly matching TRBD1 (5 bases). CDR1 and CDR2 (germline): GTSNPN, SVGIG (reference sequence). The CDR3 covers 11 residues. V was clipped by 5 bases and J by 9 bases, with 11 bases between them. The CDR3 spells CAWGRQGIQYF. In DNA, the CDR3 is TGTGCCTGGGGACGGCAGGGCATTCAGTACTTC.

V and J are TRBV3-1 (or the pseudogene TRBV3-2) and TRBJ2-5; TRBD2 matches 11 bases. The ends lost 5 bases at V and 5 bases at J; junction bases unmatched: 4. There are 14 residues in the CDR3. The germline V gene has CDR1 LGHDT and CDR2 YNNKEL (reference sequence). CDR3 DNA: TGTGCCAGCAGCTTAGCGGGGGGGCTGGAGACCCAGTACTTC. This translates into CASSLAGGLETQYF.

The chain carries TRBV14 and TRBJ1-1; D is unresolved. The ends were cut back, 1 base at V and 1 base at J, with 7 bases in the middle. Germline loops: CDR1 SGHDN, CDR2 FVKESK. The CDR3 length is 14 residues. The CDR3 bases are TGTGCCAGCAGCCAAGGGGCGTCGAACACTGAAGCTTTCTTT. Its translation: CASSQGASNTEAFF.

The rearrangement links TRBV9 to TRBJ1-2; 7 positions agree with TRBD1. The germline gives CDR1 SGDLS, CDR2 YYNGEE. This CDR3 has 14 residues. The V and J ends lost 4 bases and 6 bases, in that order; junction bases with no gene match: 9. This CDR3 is CASSPSGTGDGYTF. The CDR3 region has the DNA TGTGCCAGCAGCCCGTCGGGAACAGGGGATGGCTACACCTTC.

DNA of the CDR3: TGTGCCAGCAGCTTACAGGGCGGGGGAGGTGAGCAGTTCTTC. This encodes CASSLQGGGGEQFF. J is TRBJ2-1 and V is TRBV7-3, with 7 bases fitting TRBD2. The trim removed 2 bases at V and 9 bases at J, leaving 7 bases unmatched. CDR1 and CDR2 from the germline V gene are SGHTA and FQGTGA. The CDR3 spans 14 residues.

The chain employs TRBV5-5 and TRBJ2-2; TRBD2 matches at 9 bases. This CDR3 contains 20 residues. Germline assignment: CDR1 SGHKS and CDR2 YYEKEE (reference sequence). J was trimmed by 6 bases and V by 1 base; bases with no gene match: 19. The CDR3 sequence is CASSLLGLAGLGQGPGELFF. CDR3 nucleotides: TGTGCCAGCAGCTTGCTGGGCCTAGCGGGACTAGGGCAGGGACCCGGGGAGCTGTTTTTT.

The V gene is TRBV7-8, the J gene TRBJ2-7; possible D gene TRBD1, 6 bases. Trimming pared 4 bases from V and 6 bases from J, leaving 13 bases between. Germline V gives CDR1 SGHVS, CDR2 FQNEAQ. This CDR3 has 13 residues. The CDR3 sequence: CASSSPGAGEQYF. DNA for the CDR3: TGTGCCAGCAGCTCGCCAGGGGCTGGCGAGCAGTACTTC.

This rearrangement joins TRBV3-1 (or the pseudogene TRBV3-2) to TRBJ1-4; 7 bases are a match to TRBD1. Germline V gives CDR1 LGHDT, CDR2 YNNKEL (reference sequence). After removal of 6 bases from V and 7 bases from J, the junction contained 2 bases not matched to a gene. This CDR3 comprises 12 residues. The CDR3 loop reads CASRRTGEKLFF. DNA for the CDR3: TGTGCCAGCAGAAGGACAGGTGAAAAACTGTTTTTT.

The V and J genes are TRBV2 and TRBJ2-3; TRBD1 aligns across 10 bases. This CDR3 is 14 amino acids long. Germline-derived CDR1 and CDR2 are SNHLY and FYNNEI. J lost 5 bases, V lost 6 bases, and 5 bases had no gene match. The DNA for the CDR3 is TGTGCCAGCAGGCGGGACAGGGGAAGAGATACGCAGTATTTT. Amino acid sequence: CASRRDRGRDTQYF.

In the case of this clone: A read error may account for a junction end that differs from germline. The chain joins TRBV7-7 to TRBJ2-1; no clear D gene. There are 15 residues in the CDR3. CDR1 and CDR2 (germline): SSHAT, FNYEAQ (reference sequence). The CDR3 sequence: CASSPDAQPYNEQFF. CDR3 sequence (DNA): TGTGCTAGCAGCCCAGACGCTCAACCCTACAATGAGCAGTTCTTC. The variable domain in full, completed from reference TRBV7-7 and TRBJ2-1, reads GAGVSQSPRYKVTKRGQDVTLRCDPISSHATLYWYQQALGQGPEFLTYFNYEAQPDKSGLPSDRFSAERPEGSISTLTIQRTEQRDSAMYRCASSPDAQPYNEQFFGPGTRLTVL.

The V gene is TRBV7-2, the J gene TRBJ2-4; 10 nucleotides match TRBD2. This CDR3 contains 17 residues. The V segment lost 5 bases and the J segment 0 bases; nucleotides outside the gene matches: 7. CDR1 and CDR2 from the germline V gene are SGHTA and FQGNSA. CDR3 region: CASSPTSGGEAKNIQYF. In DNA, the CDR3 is TGTGCCAGCAGCCCAACAAGCGGGGGGGAAGCCAAAAACATTCAGTACTTC.

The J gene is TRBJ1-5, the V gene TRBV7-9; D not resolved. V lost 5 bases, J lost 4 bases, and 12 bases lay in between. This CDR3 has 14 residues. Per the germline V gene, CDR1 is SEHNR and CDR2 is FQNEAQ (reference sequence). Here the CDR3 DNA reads TGTGCCAGCAGCCATCCCGGTCTGAATCAGCCCCAGCATTTT. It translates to CASSHPGLNQPQHF.

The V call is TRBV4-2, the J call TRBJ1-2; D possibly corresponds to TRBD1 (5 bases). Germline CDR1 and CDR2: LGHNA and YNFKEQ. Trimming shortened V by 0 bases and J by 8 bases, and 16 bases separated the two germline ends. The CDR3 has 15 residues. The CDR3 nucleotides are TGTGCCAGCAGCCAAGATATCGGTGGGGGAGGAGGCTACACCTTC. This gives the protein CASSQDIGGGGGYTF.

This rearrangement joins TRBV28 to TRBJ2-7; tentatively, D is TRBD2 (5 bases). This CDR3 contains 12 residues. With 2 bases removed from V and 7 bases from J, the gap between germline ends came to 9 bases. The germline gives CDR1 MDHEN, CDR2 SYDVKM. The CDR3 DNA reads TGTGCCAGCAGTTTAATTTCGGGGGAGCAGTACTTC. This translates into CASSLISGEQYF.

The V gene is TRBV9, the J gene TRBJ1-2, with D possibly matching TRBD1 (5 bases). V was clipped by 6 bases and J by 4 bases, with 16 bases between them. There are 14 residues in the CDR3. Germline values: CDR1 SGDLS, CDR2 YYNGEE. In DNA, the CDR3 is TGTGCCAGCACCCTAGGGGAGAGCCCCTATGGCTACACCTTC. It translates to CASTLGESPYGYTF.

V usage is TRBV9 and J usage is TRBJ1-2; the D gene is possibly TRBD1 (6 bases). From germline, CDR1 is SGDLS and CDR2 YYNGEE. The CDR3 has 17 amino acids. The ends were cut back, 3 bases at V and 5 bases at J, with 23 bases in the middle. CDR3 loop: CASSGAGNTWGQYGYTF. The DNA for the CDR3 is TGTGCCAGCAGCGGGGCCGGGAATACGTGGGGACAATATGGCTACACCTTC.

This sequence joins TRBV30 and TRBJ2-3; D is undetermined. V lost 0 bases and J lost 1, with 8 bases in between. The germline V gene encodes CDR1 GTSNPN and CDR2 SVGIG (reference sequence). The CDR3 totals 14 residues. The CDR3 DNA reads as TGTGCCTGGAGTGTTGGGCCCGGCACAGATACGCAGTATTTT. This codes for CAWSVGPGTDTQYF.

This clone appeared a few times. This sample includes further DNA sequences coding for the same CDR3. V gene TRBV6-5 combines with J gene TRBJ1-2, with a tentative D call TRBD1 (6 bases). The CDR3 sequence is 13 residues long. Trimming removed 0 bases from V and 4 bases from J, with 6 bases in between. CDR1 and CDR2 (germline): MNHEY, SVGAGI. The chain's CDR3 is CASSYSGGYGYTF. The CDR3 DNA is TGTGCCAGCAGTTACTCAGGGGGCTATGGCTACACCTTC.

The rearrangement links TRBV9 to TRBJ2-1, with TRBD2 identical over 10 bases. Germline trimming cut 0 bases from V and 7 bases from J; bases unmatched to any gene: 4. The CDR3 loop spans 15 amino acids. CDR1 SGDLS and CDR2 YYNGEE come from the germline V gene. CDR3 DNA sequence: TGTGCCAGCAGCGTAGTTCTAGCGGGAGCGAATGAGCAGTTCTTC. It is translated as CASSVVLAGANEQFF.

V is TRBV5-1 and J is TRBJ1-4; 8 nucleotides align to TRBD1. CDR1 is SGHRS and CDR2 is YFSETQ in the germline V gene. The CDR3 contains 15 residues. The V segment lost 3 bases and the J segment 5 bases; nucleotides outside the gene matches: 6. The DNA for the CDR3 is TGCGCCAGCAGCTCGCAGGGGGCCCGGAATGAAAAACTGTTTTTT. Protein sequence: CASSSQGARNEKLFF.

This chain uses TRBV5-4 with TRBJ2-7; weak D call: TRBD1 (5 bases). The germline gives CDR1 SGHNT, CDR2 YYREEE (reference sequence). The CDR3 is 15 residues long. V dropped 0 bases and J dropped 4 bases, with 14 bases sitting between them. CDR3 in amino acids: CASSLARARAYEQYF. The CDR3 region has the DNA TGTGCCAGCAGCTTGGCCCGGGCCAGGGCTTACGAGCAGTACTTC.